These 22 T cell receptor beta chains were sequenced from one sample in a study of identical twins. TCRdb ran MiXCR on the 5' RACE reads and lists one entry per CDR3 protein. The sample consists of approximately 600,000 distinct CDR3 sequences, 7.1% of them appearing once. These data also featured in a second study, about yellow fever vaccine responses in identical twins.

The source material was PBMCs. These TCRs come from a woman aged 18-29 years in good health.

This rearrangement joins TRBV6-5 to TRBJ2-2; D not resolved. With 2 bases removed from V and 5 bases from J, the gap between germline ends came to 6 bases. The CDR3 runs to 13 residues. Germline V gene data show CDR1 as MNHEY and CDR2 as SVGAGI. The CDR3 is CASSYPRTGELFF. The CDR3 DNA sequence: TGTGCCAGCAGTTACCCCCGTACCGGGGAGCTGTTTTTT.

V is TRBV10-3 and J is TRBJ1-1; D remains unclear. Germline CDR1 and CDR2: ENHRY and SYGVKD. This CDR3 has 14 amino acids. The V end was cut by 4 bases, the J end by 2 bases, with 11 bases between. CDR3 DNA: TGTGCCATCAGTGCCCCAGGCAGCAACACTGAAGCTTTCTTT. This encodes CAISAPGSNTEAFF.

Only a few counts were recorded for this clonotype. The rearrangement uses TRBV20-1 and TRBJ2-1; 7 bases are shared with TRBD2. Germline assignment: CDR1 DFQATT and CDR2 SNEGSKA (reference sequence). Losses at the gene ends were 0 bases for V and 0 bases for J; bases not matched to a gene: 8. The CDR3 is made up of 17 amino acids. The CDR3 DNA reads TGCAGTGCTAGAGATCTCCAGCGGGGAAGCTCCTACAATGAGCAGTTCTTC. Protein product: CSARDLQRGSSYNEQFF.

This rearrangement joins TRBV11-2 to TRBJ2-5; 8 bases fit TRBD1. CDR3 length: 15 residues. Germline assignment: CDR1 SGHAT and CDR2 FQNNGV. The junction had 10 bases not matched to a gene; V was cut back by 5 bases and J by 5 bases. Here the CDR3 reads CASSPGGPWGETQYF. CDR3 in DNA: TGTGCCAGCAGCCCAGGGGGCCCATGGGGCGAGACCCAGTACTTC.

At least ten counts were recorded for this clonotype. In nucleotides, the CDR3 is TGTGCCAGCAGCCAGCAGACAGGGACCACCTTC. Translating gives CASSQQTGTTF. The genes are TRBV4-2 and TRBJ1-2; 7 nucleotides match TRBD1. Germline trimming cut 3 bases from V and 13 bases from J; bases unmatched to any gene: 5. CDR3 length equals 11 residues. Germline CDR1 and CDR2: LGHNA and YNFKEQ.

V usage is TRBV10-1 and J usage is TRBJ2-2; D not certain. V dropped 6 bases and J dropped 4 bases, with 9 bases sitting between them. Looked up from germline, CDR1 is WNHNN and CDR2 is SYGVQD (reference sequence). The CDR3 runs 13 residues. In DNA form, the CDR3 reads TGCGCCAGCAGGGAACATCTCACCGGGGAGCTGTTTTTT. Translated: CASREHLTGELFF.

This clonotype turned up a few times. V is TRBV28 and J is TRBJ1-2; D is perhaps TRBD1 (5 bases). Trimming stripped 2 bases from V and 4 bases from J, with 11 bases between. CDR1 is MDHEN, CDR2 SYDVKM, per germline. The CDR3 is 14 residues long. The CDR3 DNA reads TGTGCCAGCAGTTTAAGCCCCGGGGGCTATGGCTACACCTTC. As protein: CASSLSPGGYGYTF.

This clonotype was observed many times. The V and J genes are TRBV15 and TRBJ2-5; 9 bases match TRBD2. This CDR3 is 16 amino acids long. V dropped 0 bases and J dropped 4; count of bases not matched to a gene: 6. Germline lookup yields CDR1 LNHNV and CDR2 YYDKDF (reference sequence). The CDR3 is CATSRELGGGAETQYF. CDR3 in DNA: TGTGCCACCAGCAGAGAACTCGGCGGGGGGGCAGAGACCCAGTACTTC.

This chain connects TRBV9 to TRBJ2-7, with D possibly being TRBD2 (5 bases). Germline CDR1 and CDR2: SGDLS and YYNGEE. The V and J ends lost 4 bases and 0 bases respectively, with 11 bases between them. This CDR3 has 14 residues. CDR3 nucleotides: TGTGCCAGCAGCCCGCGGGTTAGCTCCTACGAGCAGTACTTC. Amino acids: CASSPRVSSYEQYF.

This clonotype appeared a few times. The CDR3 DNA follows: TGTGCCAGCAGTTTAATCCAGGGGGCTGGGGAGCAGTACGTC. This codes for CASSLIQGAGEQYV. The V gene is TRBV28, the J gene TRBJ2-7; 8 nucleotides agree with TRBD1. The CDR3 sequence is 14 residues long. From germline, CDR1 is MDHEN and CDR2 SYDVKM. J lost 7 bases, V lost 2 bases, and 7 bases had no gene match.

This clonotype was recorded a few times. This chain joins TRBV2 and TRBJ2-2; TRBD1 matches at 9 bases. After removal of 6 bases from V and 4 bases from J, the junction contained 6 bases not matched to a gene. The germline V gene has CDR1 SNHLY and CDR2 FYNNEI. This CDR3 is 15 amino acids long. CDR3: CASRPGQGGTGELFF. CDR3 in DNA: TGTGCCAGCAGACCGGGACAGGGAGGCACCGGGGAGCTGTTTTTT.

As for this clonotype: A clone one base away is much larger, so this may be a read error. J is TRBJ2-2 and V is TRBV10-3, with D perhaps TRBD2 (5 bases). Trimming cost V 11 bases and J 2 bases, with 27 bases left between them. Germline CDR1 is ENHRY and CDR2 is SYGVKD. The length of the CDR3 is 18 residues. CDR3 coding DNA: TGTGCCGTCTCCGCGCCCATCAGAGCGGAGGAAAACACCGGGGAGCTGTTTTTT. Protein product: CAVSAPIRAEENTGELFF.

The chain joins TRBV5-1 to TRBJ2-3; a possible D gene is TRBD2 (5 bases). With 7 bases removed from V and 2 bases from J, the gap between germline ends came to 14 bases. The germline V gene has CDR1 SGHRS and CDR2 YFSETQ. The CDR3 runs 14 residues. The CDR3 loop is CASGGGTPTDTQYF. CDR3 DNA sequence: TGCGCCAGCGGAGGCGGAACCCCCACAGATACGCAGTATTTT.

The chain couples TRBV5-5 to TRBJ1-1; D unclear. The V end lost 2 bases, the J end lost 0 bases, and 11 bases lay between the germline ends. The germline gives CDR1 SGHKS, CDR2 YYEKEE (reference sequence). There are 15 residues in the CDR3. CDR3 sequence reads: CASSFLDTLNTEAFF. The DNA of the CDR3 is TGTGCCAGCAGCTTCCTTGACACCCTGAACACTGAAGCTTTCTTT.

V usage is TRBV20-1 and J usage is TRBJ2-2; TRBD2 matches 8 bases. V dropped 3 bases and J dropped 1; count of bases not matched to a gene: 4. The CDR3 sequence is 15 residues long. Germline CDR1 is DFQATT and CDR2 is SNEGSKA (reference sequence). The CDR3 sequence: CSASFSGKNTGELFF. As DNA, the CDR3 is TGCAGTGCTAGTTTTAGCGGGAAGAACACCGGGGAGCTGTTTTTT.

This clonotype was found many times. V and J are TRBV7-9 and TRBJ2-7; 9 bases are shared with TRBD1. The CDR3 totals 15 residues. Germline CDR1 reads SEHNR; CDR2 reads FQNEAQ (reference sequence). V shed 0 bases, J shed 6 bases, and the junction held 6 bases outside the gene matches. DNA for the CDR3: TGTGCCAGCAGCTTAGCTGGGACAGGGCTGTCCGAGCAGTACTTC. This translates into CASSLAGTGLSEQYF.

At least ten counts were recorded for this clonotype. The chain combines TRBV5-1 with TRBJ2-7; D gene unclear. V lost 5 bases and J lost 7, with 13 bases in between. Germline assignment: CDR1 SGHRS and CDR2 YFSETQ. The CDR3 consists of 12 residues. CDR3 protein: CASSYGLEEQYV. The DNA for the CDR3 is TGCGCCAGCAGTTACGGGTTAGAGGAGCAGTACGTC.

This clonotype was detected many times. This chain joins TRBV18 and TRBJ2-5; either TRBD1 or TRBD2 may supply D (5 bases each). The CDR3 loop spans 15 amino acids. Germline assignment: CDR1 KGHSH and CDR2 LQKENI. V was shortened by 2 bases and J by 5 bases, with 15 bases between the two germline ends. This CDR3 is CASSPFSGDGETQYF. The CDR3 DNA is TGTGCCAGCTCACCATTTTCTGGGGACGGTGAGACCCAGTACTTC. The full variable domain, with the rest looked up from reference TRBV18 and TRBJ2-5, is NAGVMQNPRHLVRRRGQEARLRCSPMKGHSHVYWYRQLPEEGLKFMVYLQKENIIDESGMPKERFSAEFPKEGPSILRIQQVVRGDSAAYFCASSPFSGDGETQYFGPGTRLLVL.

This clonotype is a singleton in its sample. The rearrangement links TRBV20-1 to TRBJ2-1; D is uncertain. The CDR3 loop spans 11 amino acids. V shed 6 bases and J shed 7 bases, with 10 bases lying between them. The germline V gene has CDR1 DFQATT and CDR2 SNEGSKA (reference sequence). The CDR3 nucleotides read TGCAGTGCGTGGACGAATAATGAGCAGTTCTTC. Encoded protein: CSAWTNNEQFF.

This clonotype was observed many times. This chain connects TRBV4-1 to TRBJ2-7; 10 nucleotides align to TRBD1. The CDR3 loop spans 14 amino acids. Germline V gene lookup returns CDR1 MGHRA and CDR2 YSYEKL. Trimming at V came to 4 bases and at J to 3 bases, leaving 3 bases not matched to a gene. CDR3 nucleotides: TGCGCCAGCAGCCGGGACAGGGGAGGCTACGAGCAGTACGTC. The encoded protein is CASSRDRGGYEQYV.

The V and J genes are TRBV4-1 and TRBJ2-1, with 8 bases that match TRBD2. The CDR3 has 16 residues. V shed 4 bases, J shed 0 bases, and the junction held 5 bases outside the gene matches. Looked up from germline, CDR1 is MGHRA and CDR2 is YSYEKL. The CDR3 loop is CASSPREGSSYNEQFF. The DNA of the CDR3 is TGCGCCAGCAGCCCCCGGGAGGGGAGCTCCTACAATGAGCAGTTCTTC.

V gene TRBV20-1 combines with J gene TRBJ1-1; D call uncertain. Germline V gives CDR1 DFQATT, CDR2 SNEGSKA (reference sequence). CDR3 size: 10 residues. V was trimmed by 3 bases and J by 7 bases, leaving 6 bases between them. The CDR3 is CSASYFEAFF. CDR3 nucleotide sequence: TGCAGTGCTAGTTACTTTGAAGCTTTCTTT.